This TCR beta chain derives from a study of beta chain features in type 1 diabetes. Study-level information: All samples yielded around 98,000,000 examined sorted cells.

V shed 4 bases and J shed 2 bases, with 6 bases lying between them. CDR3 length: 14 residues. Per germline, CDR1 MNHNS and CDR2 SASEGT. The study's findings and limits: Diminished insertions and augmented deletions at VDJ junctions characterized type 1 diabetes patients. PCR might favor shorter templates, equally in patients and controls.

As every portion of the isolated RNA was reverse transcribed, the sequencing read expressed TCRB transcripts. Assay: immunoSEQ multiplex PCR; the TCRdb copy retains only in-frame clones and omits some. The table has roughly 250,000 clones, under 70% seen once. This clone has only a few counts. Its matching antigen is unknown. The sequenced material came from naive CD4+ T cells from blood. This chain links TRBV6-1 with TRBJ2-6, with D uncertain. The clonotype was recovered from a man aged 30 to 39 in good health. The CDR3 DNA follows: TGTGCCAGCAGTGTTGGGACTGGGGCCAACGTCCTGACTTTC. Translating it yields CASSVGTGANVLTF.